This T cell receptor beta chain derives from a study of cytomegalovirus exposure and HLA in healthy donors. CDR3 length equals 13 residues. Germline CDR1 reads LGHNA; CDR2 reads YSLEER. Trimming shortened V by 0 bases and J by 7 bases, and 9 bases separated the two germline ends. This PCR relied on a set of 60 Vbeta primers and 13 Jbeta primers. The protocol was immunoSEQ multiplex PCR, while the TCRdb copy is restricted to in-frame clones and leaves out a portion. The table has 90,000 to 95,000 clones, about 80% seen once. The source of this sequence is a man younger than 40 in good health and CMV-seronegative. V gene TRBV4-3 combines with J gene TRBJ1-2, with D perhaps matching TRBD1 (6 bases). The sequencing sample was made of PBMCs. The CDR3 is CASSQDRGFGYTF. In DNA, the CDR3 is TGCGCCAGCAGCCAAGACAGGGGTTTTGGCTACACCTTC.